This entry features one T cell receptor beta chain sequence. Its antigen is currently unknown. One end of the junction varies from germline; a read error may be responsible. The data derive from a study of tumor-infiltrating lymphocytes in primary liver carcinoma. General study points: Tumors had a top-250-clone fraction that was significantly higher than blood (p = 0.039).

Investigators took RNA and DNA out together from 20-30 mg of unsorted bulk tissue. TCR beta cDNA came from roughly 550 ng total RNA, primed with a constant-region primer. Construction of TCR beta libraries relied on three successive nested multiplex PCR rounds employing slightly modified ARM-PCR. The first two PCR rounds, nine to ten cycles each, used TRBV1-TRBV30 forward primers and a C-beta reverse primer. MiXCR was run by TCRdb on the multiplex PCR reads, yielding one entry per CDR3 protein. This table has about 120,000 distinct CDR3 sequences, about two thirds appearing once. The CDR3 runs 14 residues.

The sequenced sample consisted of tumor-adjacent normal liver tissue. The chain carries TRBV12-3 or TRBV12-4 and TRBJ1-3; D unresolved. This sequence was found in a woman in her fifties or sixties with primary liver carcinoma and hepatitis B virus infection. Here the CDR3 DNA reads TGTGCCAGCAGCCCCACCATCTCTGGAAACACTATATATTTC. Its translation is CASSPTISGNTIYF.